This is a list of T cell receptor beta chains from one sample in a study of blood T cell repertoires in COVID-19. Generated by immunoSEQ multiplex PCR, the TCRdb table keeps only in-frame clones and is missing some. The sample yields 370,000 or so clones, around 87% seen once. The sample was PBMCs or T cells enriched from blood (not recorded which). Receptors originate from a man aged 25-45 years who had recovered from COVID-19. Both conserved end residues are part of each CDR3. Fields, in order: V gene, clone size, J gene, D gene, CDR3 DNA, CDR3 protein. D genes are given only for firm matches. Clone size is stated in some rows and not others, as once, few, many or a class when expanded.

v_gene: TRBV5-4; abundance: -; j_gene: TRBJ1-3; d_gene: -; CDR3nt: TGTGCCAGCAGCTTACAGGAATACTCTGGAAACACCATATATTTT; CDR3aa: CASSLQEYSGNTIYF
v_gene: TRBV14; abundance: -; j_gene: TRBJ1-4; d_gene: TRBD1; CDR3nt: TGTGCCAGCAGCCAATACCGGGACAGGGGAGAAAAACTGTTTTTT; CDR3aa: CASSQYRDRGEKLFF
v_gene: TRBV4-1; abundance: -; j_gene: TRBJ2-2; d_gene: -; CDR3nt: TGCGCCAGCAGCCTGACGGGGGTTAACCCCGGGGAGCTGTTTTTT; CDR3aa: CASSLTGVNPGELFF
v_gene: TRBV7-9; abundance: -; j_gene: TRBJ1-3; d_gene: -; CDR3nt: TGTGCCAGCAGAGATGATAGAAGCTCTGGAAACACCATATATTTT; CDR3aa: CASRDDRSSGNTIYF
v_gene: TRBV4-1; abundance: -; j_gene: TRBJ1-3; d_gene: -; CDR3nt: TGCGCCAGCAGCCAAGGTCTGCTGAGCTCTGGAAACACCATATATTTT; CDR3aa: CASSQGLLSSGNTIYF
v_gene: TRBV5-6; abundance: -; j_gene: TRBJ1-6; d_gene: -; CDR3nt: TGTGCCAGCAGCTTCCGGGACTTAACGAATTCACCCCTCCACTTT; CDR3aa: CASSFRDLTNSPLHF
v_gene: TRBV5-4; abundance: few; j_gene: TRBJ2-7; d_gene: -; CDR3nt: TGTGCCAGCAGCACTGGGGACAATCGTGAGCAGTACTTC; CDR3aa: CASSTGDNREQYF
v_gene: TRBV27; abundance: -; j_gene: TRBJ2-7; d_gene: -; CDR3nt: TGTGCCAGCAGCCCCCTCAGCGGGGAGCAGTACTTC; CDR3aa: CASSPLSGEQYF
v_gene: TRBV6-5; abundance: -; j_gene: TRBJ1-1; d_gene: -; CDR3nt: TGTGCCAGCTTAGAGAACACTGAAGCTTTCTTT; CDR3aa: CASLENTEAFF
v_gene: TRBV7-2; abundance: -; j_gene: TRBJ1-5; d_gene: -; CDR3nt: TGTGCCAGCAGCTCATCGGGGGGCCCTAGCAATCAGCCCCAGCATTTT; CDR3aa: CASSSSGGPSNQPQHF
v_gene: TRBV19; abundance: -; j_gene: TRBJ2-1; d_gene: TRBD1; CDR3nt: TGTGCCAGTAGTATCTTACTTGGACAGGGATCCTACAATGAGCAGTTCTTC; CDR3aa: CASSILLGQGSYNEQFF
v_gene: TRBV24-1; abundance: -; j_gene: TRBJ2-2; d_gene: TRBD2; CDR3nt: TGTGCCACCAGTGATGGGGGACTAGCGGGGAACACCGGGGAGCTGTTTTTT; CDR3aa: CATSDGGLAGNTGELFF
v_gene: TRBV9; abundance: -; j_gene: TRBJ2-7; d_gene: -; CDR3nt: TGTGCCAGCAGCGTAGAGGCTAGTACCTACGAGCAGTACTTC; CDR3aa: CASSVEASTYEQYF
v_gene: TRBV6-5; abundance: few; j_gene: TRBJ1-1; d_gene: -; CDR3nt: TGTGCCAGCACCCCCCCGGGGTCTCGAAACACTGAAGCTTTCTTT; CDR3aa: CASTPPGSRNTEAFF
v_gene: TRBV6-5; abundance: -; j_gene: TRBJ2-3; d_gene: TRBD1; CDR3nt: TGTGCCAGCAGCGGGACAGGGGGCCATGTGCAGTATTTT; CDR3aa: CASSGTGGHVQYF
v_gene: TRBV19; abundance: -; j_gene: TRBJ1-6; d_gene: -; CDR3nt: TGTGCCAGTAGTCTCCTATCAAGTTCACCCCTCCACTTT; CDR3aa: CASSLLSSSPLHF
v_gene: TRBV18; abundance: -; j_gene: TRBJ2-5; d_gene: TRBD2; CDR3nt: TGTGCCAGCTCACCACGAGCGGGGGGCCAAGAGACCCAGTACTTC; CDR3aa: CASSPRAGGQETQYF
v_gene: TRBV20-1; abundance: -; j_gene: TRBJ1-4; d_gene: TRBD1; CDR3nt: TGCAGTGCTAGTGGGACAGGGGATGAAAAACTGTTTTTT; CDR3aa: CSASGTGDEKLFF
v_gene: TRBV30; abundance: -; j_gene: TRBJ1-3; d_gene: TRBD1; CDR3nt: TGTGCCTGGAAGGGACAGGGGGAAAACACCATATATTTT; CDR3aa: CAWKGQGENTIYF
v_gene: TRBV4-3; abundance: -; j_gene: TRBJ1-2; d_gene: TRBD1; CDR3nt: TGCGCCAGCAGCCGCGGCCAGGGGGACGTAGATGGCTACACCTTC; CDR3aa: CASSRGQGDVDGYTF
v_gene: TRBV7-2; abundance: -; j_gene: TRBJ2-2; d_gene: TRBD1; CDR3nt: TGTGCCAGCAGCCGGACAGGGAGGAACACCGGGGAGCTGTTTTTT; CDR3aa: CASSRTGRNTGELFF
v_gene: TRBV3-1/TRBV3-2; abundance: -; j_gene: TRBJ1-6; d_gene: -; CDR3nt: TGTGCCAGCAGCCCCGGCCGGGATGGGCCCCTCCACTTT; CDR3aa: CASSPGRDGPLHF
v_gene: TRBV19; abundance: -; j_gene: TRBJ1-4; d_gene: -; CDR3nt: TGTGCCAGTAGTATACCCCTCGACAGAACAACTAATGAAAAACTGTTTTTT; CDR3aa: CASSIPLDRTTNEKLFF
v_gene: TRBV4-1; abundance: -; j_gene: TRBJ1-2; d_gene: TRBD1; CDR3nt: TGCGCCAGCAGCCAAGGACAGGGCGGGAACTATGGCTACACCTTC; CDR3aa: CASSQGQGGNYGYTF
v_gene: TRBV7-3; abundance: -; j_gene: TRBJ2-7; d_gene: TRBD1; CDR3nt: TGTGCCAGCAGCCCTGGACAGGGGATTTGGGAGCAGTACTTC; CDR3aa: CASSPGQGIWEQYF
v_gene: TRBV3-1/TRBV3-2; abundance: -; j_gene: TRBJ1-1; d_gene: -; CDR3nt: TGTGCACCAGCAGAAACATCTCGGAGGGAAGCTTTCTTT; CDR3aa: CAPAETSRREAFF
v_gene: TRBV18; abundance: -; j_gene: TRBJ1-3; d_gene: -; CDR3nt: TGTGCCAGCTCACCGGGTCCGGGTTTATCCGGAAACACCATATATTTT; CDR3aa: CASSPGPGLSGNTIYF
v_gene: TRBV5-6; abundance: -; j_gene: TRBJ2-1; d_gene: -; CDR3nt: TGTGCCAGCAGCTTGGTCGCGGCTTCGGGGAGCAATGAGCAGTTCTTC; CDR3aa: CASSLVAASGSNEQFF
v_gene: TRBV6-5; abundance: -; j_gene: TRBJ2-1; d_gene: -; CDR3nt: TGTGCCAGCAGTTTAAGGACGGGGGTCTCCTACAATGAGCAGTTCTTC; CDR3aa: CASSLRTGVSYNEQFF
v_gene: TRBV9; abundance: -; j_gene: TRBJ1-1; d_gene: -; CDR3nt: TGTGCCAGCAGCAACGGTGAGATGGCTGAAGCTTTCTTT; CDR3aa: CASSNGEMAEAFF
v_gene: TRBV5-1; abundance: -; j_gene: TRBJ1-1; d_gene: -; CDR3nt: TGCGCCAGCAGCTCCCAGGGGTTGGACAGGAACACTGAAGCTTTCTTT; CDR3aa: CASSSQGLDRNTEAFF
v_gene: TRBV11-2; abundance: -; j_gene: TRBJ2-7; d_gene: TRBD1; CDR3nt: TGTGCCAGCAGCTTGAACCGGGACAGGGGTTACGAGCAGTACTTC; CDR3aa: CASSLNRDRGYEQYF
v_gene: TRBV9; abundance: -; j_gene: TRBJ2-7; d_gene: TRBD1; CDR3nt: TGTGCCAGCAGCGTAGCGGACAGGGGGTACGAGCAGTACTTC; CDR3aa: CASSVADRGYEQYF
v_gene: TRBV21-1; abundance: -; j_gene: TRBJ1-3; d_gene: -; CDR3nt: TGTGCCAGCAGCCGCCTCTGCTGGACAGTAAGAAACACCATATATTTT; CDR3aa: CASSRLCWTVRNTIYF
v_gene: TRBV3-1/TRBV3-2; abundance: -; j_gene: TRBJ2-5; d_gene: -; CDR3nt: TGTGCCAGCAGCCTATTTGTCCGGGACACTTCTTTGGGAGAGACCCAGTACTTC; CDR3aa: CASSLFVRDTSLGETQYF
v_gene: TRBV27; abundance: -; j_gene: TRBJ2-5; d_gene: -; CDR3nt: TGTGCCAGCAGTTTCCAGGGTTCGCTAGAGACCCAGTACTTC; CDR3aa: CASSFQGSLETQYF
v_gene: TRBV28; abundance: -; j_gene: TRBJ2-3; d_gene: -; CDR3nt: TGTGCCAGCAGTCTCATTGGAGGCACAGATACGCAGTATTTT; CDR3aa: CASSLIGGTDTQYF
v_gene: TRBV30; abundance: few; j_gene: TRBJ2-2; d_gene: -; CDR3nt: TGTGCCTGGAGTCCACATAACACCGGGGAGCTGTTTTTT; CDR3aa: CAWSPHNTGELFF
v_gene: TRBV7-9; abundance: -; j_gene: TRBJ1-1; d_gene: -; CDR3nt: TGTGCCAGCAGCCCACCGGGACTTACGAACACTGAAGCTTTCTTT; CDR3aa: CASSPPGLTNTEAFF
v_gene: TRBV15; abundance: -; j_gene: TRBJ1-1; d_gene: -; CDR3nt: TGTGCCACCAGCAGAGATCTTTACTATGACAGAGACGCTTTCTTT; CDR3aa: CATSRDLYYDRDAFF
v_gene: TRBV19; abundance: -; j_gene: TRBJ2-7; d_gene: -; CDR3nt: TGTGCCAGTAGTCCAGTGGGGGGATACGAGCAGTACTTC; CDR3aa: CASSPVGGYEQYF
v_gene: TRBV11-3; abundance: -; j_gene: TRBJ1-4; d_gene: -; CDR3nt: TGTGCCAGCAGCCGGGGGTTTGGTGAAAAACTGTTTTTT; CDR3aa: CASSRGFGEKLFF
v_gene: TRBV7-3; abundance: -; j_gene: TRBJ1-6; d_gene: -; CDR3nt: TGTGCCAGCAGCTTTGAAAGGGGGTCACCCCTCCACTTT; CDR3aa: CASSFERGSPLHF
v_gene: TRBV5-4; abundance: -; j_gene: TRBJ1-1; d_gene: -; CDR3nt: TGTGCCAGCAGCTTGGGGGGCCTGACGGAAGCTTTCTTT; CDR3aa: CASSLGGLTEAFF
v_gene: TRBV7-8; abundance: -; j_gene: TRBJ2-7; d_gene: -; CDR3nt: TGTGCCAGCAGCCGACAGATAACCTACGAGCAGTACTTC; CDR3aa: CASSRQITYEQYF
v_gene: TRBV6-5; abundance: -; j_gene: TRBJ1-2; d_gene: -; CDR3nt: TGTGCCAGCACCCAGGGACTTAACTATGGCTACACCTTC; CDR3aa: CASTQGLNYGYTF
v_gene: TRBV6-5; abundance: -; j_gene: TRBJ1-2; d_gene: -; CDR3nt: TGTGCCAGCAGTTACGGCAGTTATGGCTACACCTTC; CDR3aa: CASSYGSYGYTF
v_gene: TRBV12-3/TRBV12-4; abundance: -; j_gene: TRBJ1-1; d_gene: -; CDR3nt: TGTGCCAGCAGTCTATTGTGGTACGCTGAAGCTTTCTTT; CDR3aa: CASSLLWYAEAFF
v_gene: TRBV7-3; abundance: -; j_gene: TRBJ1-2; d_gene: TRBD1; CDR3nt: TGTGCCAGCAGCTTAGGACAGGGGAACTATGGCTACACCTTC; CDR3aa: CASSLGQGNYGYTF
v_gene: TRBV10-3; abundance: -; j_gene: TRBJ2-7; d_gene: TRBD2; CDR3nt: TGTGCCATCGGGACTAGCGGGGGCGCTGAGGGGCAGTACTTC; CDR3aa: CAIGTSGGAEGQYF
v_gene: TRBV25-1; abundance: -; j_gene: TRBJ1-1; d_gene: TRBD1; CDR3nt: TGTGCCAGCAGTGACTCCGGGACAGTGATTGAAGCTTTCTTT; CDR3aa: CASSDSGTVIEAFF
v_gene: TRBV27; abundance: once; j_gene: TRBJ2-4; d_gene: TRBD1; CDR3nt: TGTGCCAGCTCCCAGAGAGGGGGCCTAACCAAAAACATTCAGTACTTC; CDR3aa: CASSQRGGLTKNIQYF
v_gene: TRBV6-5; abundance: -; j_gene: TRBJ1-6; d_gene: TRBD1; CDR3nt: TGTGCCAGCGCGTGGGGGACAGAGTCTTCACCCCTCCACTTT; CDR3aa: CASAWGTESSPLHF
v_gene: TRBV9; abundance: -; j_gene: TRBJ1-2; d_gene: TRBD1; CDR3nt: TGTGCCAGCAGCGCCGTGGGACAGGGCTTTTATGGCTACACCTTC; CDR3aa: CASSAVGQGFYGYTF
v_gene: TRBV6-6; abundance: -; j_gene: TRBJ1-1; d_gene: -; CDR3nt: TGTGCCAGCGGGGGACCCAAGGAGGGCACTGAAGCTTTCTTT; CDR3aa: CASGGPKEGTEAFF
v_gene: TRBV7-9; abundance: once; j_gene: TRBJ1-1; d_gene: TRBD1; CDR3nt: TGTGCCAGCAGCTCCCGCATGGGACAGGGAGCGGGGGAAGCTTTCTTT; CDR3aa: CASSSRMGQGAGEAFF